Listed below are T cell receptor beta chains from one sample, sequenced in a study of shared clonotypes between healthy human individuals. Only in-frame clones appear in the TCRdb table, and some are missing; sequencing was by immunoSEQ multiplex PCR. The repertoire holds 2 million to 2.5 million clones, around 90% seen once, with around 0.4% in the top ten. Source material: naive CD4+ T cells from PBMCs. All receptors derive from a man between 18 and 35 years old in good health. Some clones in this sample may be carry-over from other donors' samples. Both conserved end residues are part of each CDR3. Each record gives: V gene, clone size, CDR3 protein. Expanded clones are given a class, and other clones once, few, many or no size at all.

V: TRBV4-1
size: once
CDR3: CASSFPGTGDSPLHF

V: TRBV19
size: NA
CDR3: CASSIVGAGYEQYF

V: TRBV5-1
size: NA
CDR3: CASSGLTRTNTGELFF

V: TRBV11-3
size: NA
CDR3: CASSLGGGQETQYF

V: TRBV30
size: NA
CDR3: CAWDRGFNQPQHF

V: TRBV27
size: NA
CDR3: CASSSNRWEKLFF

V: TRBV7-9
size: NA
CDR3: CASSLDRGREKLFF

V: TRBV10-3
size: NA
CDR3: CAISYSGLGNEQFF

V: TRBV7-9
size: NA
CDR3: CASSLEAGVYDEQFF

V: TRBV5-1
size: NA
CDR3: CASSLPVNTDTQYF

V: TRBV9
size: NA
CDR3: CASSVEISDTQYF

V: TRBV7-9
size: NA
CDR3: CASSFNAGGYEQYF

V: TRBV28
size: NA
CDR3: CASSDRYNEQFF

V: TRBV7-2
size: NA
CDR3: CASSSMRVEETQYF

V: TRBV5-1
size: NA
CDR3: CASHLGGGPGETQYF

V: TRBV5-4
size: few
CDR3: CASSLEGEANTEAFF

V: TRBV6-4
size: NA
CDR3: CARGQTGVSSWEQYF

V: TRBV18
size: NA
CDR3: CASSSGAGTYNEQFF

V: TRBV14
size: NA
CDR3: CASSRLTSHNEQFF

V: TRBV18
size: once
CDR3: CASSPLDTGELFF

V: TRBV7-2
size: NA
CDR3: CASSLWRVEETQYF

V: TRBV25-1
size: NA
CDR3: CASSALVGRLQSTKAFF

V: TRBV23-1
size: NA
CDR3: CASSQFRGRAVGNQPQHF

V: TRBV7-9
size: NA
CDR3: CASSPGGSYNEQFF

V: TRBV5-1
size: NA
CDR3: CASSLAGTGVVYEQFF

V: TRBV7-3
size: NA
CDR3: CASSLGRGNYGYTF

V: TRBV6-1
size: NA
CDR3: CASSVTPGQGIGYTF

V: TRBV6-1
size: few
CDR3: CASSRIGNTEAFF

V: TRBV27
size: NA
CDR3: CASSFRQTYEQYF

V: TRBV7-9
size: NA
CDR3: CASSLWSTLGSIEQYF

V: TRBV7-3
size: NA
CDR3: CASSSRSLSEQFF

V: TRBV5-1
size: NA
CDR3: CASSLAAEFYEQYF

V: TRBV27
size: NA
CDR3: CASSRRDSAPEQPQHF

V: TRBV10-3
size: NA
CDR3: CAISGGYGYTF

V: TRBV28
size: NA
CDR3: CADRKGTRTEAFF

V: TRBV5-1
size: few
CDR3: CASSLGGDGNTIYF

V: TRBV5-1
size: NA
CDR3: CASSGGQSSYEQYF

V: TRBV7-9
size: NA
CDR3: CASRPRGGRNGELFF

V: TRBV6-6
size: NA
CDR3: CASSYGTATYEQYF

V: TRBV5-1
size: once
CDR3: CASSLGRASTYNEQFF

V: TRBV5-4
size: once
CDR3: CASSSGTAYTEAFF

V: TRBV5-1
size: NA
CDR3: CASSSGTTQETQYF

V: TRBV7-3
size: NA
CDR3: CASGDNQPQHF

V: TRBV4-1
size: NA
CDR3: CASSQVATVELGEQYF

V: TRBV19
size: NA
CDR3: CASSIRIYTDTQYF

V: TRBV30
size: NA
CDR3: CAWRGDQKTNTGELFF

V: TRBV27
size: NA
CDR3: CASSPLAGGGEQYF

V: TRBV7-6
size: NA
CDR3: CASSRSGNSYNEQFF

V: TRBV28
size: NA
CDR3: CASSIPQGGGRNTIYF

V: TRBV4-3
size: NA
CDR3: CASSPIRGGGQPQHF

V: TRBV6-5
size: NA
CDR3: CASSYFRGDYEQYF

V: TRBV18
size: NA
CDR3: CASSPKGSNEKLFF

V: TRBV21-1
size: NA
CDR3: CASSTRQKQGGKGTQYF

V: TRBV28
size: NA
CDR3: CASSRTDPRWNQPQHF

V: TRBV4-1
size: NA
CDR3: CASSRGQGTYEQYF